One TCR beta chain is described in this entry. This record comes from a study of OX40 agonist ivuxolimab in advanced cancers. Generated by immunoSEQ multiplex PCR, the TCRdb table keeps only in-frame clones and is missing some. The repertoire holds tens of thousands of clones, with around 89% as singletons. CDR1 and CDR2 from the germline V gene are SQVTM and ANQGSEA. Trimming at V came to 6 bases and at J to 0 bases, leaving 10 bases not matched to a gene. The length of the CDR3 is 15 residues. The chain joins TRBV29-1 to TRBJ1-1, with 7 bases fitting TRBD1. The sequences come from CD4+ or CD8+ T cells sorted from blood, collected in a trial of the OX40 agonist ivuxolimab. The sequence was collected from an adult with an advanced solid tumor such as melanoma, head and neck, liver or kidney cancer. Written as DNA, the CDR3 is TGCAGCGTCGGAGAGGACAGGACCTTGAACACTGAAGCTTTCTTT. This codes for CSVGEDRTLNTEAFF.